This T cell receptor (beta chain) was observed in a study of T cell repertoires in cytomegalovirus infection. Findings and caveats of the study: CMV-specific HLA-C-restricted TCR beta clonotypes dominated the ex vivo response.

In TCRdb, the reads were re-called with MiXCR into one record per CDR3 protein. The table shows roughly 990,000 distinct CDR3 sequences, with about a third occurring only once. The CDR3 sequence is 15 residues long. Trimming removed 3 bases from V and 4 bases from J; junction bases left unmatched: 7. Germline V gene lookup returns CDR1 MDHEN and CDR2 SYDVKM. This clonotype appeared a few times. Its cognate antigen is unknown. This sample comprised cultured CD8+ T cells from PBMCs, obtained from culture after CMV antigen stimulation. This TCR was recovered from a human donor in good health (CMV status not recorded). Some clones in this sample may be carry-over from other donors' samples. This rearrangement joins TRBV28 to TRBJ2-3; TRBD2 matches 7 bases. The CDR3 spells CASSFSGVAADTQYF. Here the CDR3 DNA reads TGTGCCAGCAGTTTCAGCGGGGTAGCGGCAGATACGCAGTATTTT.